The 14 T cell receptor beta chains below all came from one sample that was sequenced in a study of blood T cell repertoires in COVID-19. Assay used: immunoSEQ multiplex PCR; TCRdb lists only in-frame clones, some missing. The sample holds approximately 70,000 clones, 90% seen once. Sequencing input: peripheral blood. The receptors originated from a woman under 30 with acute or convalescent COVID-19.

The chain has TRBV5-4 and TRBJ2-7, with 9 bases identical to TRBD2. The CDR3 totals 15 residues. The trim removed 4 bases at V and 5 bases at J, leaving 10 bases unmatched. CDR1 and CDR2 (germline): SGHNT, YYREEE (reference sequence). The CDR3 nucleotides are TGTGCCAGCAGCAAAGCGGGGGGAAGGTACGACGAGCAGTACTTC. Translating it yields CASSKAGGRYDEQYF.

This clone was seen a handful of times. This sequence joins TRBV5-1 and TRBJ2-7; D may be TRBD1 (6 bases). The CDR3 has 14 residues. V lost 3 bases to trimming and J lost 3 bases, with 13 bases between them. Per germline, CDR1 SGHRS and CDR2 YFSETQ. This CDR3 is CASSYRDTSYEQYF. The CDR3 DNA reads TGCGCCAGCAGCTACCGGGACACCAGCTACGAGCAGTACTTC.

V gene TRBV4-1 combines with J gene TRBJ1-2, with 8 positions matching TRBD1. The germline gives CDR1 MGHRA, CDR2 YSYEKL. This CDR3 is built from 16 residues. V shed 3 bases, J shed 5 bases, and the junction held 11 bases outside the gene matches. For the CDR3, the DNA is TGCGCCAGCAGCCAGCTTCCGGTACAGGGGGGATATGGCTACACCTTC. It translates to CASSQLPVQGGYGYTF.

The rearrangement joins TRBV6-5 to TRBJ2-1, with 12 bases that match TRBD1. J lost 9 bases, V lost 5 bases, and 5 bases had no gene match. The CDR3 runs 14 residues. Germline assignment: CDR1 MNHEY and CDR2 SVGAGI. The CDR3 sequence: CASSLGQGASEQFF. For the CDR3, the DNA is TGTGCCAGCAGTCTGGGACAGGGGGCGAGTGAGCAGTTCTTC.

This chain uses TRBV20-1 with TRBJ2-1; 7 bases match TRBD2. CDR1 and CDR2 (germline): DFQATT, SNEGSKA (reference sequence). The CDR3 covers 15 residues. V lost 3 bases, J lost 8 bases, and 13 bases stayed unmatched. This CDR3 is CSASPRSGVVHEQFF. The CDR3 nucleotides are TGCAGTGCTAGTCCTCGGAGCGGGGTAGTACATGAGCAGTTCTTC.

This chain uses TRBV5-6 with TRBJ2-3, with TRBD2 as a possible D gene (5 bases). The V end lost 0 bases, the J end lost 1 base, and 6 bases lay between the germline ends. The CDR3 contains 14 residues. CDR1 and CDR2 (germline): SGHDT, YYEEEE. This chain's CDR3 is CASSLGAGTDTQYF. The CDR3 DNA sequence: TGTGCCAGCAGCTTGGGAGCGGGCACAGATACGCAGTATTTT.

The chain recombines TRBV7-2 with TRBJ2-3, with 7 bases aligning to TRBD1. The junction had 5 bases not matched to a gene; V was cut back by 4 bases and J by 1 base. CDR3 length: 15 amino acids. Per germline, CDR1 SGHTA and CDR2 FQGNSA. CDR3: CASSSRGLGTDTQYF. The CDR3 bases are TGTGCCAGCAGCTCGAGGGGGCTTGGCACAGATACGCAGTATTTT. Variable domain in full (rest from reference TRBV7-2 and TRBJ2-3): GAGVSQSPSNKVTEKGKDVELRCDPISGHTALYWYRQSLGQGLEFLIYFQGNSAPDKSGLPSDRFSAERTGGSVSTLTIQRTQQEDSAVYLCASSSRGLGTDTQYFGPGTRLTVL.

The CDR3 DNA reads TGTGCCAGCAGTTTAGGACAGGGCTCCTACAATGAGCAGTTCTTC. It codes for CASSLGQGSYNEQFF. This chain links TRBV27 with TRBJ2-1; 8 bases are shared with TRBD1. Losses at the gene ends were 2 bases for V and 0 bases for J; bases not matched to a gene: 0. This CDR3 has 15 amino acids. CDR1 is MNHEY and CDR2 is SMNVEV in the germline V gene (reference sequence).

The genes are TRBV3-1 (or the pseudogene TRBV3-2) and TRBJ1-2; a possible D gene is TRBD1 (5 bases). There are 15 residues in the CDR3. Germline loops: CDR1 LGHDT, CDR2 YNNKEL (reference sequence). Trimming took off 0 bases at V and 9 bases at J, with 17 bases between the two ends. The CDR3 region has the DNA TGTGCCAGCAGCCAAGATTCAGACAGCCCTGGAAGCTACACCTTC. As protein: CASSQDSDSPGSYTF.

With respect to this clone: The junction departs from the called germline gene at one end, perhaps through a read error. V and J are TRBV18 and TRBJ2-1, with D possibly matching TRBD1 (6 bases). This CDR3 is built from 14 residues. The germline gives CDR1 KGHSH, CDR2 LQKENI. CDR3 protein: CASSPQMDSSEQFF. CDR3 sequence (DNA): TGTGCCAGCTCTCCACAAATGGACAGCTCGGAGCAGTTCTTC.

The V and J genes are TRBV20-1 and TRBJ2-7; 9 nucleotides agree with TRBD2. The length of the CDR3 is 14 residues. J gave up 5 bases and V 3 bases, and 8 bases lay outside the gene matches. Germline CDR1 reads DFQATT; CDR2 reads SNEGSKA (reference sequence). CDR3 amino acids: CSASWRGGRDEQYF. DNA for the CDR3: TGCAGTGCTAGTTGGCGGGGGGGCCGCGACGAGCAGTACTTC.

The chain employs TRBV18 and TRBJ2-5, with D maybe TRBD1 (6 bases). The germline CDR1 and CDR2 sequences are KGHSH and LQKENI. This CDR3 spans 17 amino acids. Trimming took 4 bases from V and 4 from J, leaving 22 bases between them. In nucleotides, the CDR3 is TGTGCCAGCTCACACAAAAGCTTCACAGGGATCGGAGAGACCCAGTACTTC. Protein: CASSHKSFTGIGETQYF.

The chain carries TRBV30 and TRBJ1-6, with 7 bases identical to TRBD1. The CDR3 is made up of 14 amino acids. Unmatched junction bases numbered 4, after V lost 2 bases and J lost 6 bases. From germline, CDR1 is GTSNPN and CDR2 SVGIG (reference sequence). Here the CDR3 DNA reads TGTGCCTGGAGTACGGGACAGCTTAATTCACCCCTCCACTTT. It yields the protein CAWSTGQLNSPLHF.

The gene calls are TRBV3-1 (or the pseudogene TRBV3-2) and TRBJ1-1, with D possibly being TRBD1 (5 bases). V was cut by 1 base and J by 0 bases, with 12 bases left in between. CDR1 and CDR2 (germline): LGHDT, YNNKEL (reference sequence). The CDR3 runs 16 residues. The DNA for the CDR3 is TGTGCCAGCAGCCAAGTCAGTAACAGGATGAACACTGAAGCTTTCTTT. Amino acids: CASSQVSNRMNTEAFF.